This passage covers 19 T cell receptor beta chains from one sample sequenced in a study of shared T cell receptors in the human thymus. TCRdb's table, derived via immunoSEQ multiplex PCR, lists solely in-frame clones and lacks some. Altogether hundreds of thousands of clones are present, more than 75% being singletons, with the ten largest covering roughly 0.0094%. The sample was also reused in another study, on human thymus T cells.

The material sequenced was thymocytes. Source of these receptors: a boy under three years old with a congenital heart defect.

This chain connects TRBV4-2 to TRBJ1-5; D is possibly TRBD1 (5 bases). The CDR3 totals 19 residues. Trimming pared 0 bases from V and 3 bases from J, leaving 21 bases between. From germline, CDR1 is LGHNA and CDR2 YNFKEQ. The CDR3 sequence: CASSQDSVRGGLNNQPQHF. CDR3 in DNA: TGTGCCAGCAGCCAAGATTCTGTACGGGGGGGTTTGAACAATCAGCCCCAGCATTTT.

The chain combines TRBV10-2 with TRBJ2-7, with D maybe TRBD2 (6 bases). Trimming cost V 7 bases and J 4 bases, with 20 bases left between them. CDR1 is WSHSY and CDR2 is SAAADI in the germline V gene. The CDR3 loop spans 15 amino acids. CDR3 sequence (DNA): TGCGCCAGCATCGGCCCACCTTTGGCGGGATACGAGCAGTACTTC. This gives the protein CASIGPPLAGYEQYF.

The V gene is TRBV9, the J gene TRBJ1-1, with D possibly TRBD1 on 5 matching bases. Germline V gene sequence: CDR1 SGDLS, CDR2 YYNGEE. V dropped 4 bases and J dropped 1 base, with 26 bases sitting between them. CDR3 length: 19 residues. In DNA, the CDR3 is TGTGCCAGCAGCCCCCCCGACCAAAGGAGGGGCTCGGAGAACACTGAAGCTTTCTTT. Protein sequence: CASSPPDQRRGSENTEAFF.

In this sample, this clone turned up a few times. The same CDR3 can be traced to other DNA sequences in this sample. The CDR3 bases are TGTGCCAGCAGCGTAAGGGGCGGGGAGCTGTTTTTT. Translated: CASSVRGGELFF. The chain carries TRBV9 and TRBJ2-2, with D possibly being TRBD1 (5 bases). The germline CDR1 and CDR2 sequences are SGDLS and YYNGEE. This CDR3 is built from 12 residues. V was trimmed by 1 base and J by 7 bases, leaving 5 bases between them.

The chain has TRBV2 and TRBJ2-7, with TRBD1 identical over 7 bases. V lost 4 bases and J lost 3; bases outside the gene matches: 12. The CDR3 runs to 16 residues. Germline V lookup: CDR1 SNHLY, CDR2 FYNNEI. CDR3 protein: CASSGEAGTEVYEQYF. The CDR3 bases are TGTGCCAGCAGTGGAGAAGCCGGGACAGAGGTCTACGAGCAGTACTTC. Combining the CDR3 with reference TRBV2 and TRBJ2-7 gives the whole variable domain EPEVTQTPSHQVTQMGQEVILRCVPISNHLYFYWYRQILGQKVEFLVSFYNNEISEKSEIFDDQFSVERPDGSNFTLKIRSTKLEDSAMYFCASSGEAGTEVYEQYFGPGTRLTVT.

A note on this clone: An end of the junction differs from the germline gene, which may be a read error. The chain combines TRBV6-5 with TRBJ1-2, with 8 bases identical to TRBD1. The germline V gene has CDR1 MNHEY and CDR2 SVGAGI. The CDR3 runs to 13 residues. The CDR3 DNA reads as TGTGCCAGCAGCTACTCGACAGGGGACGGCTACACCTTC. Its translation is CASSYSTGDGYTF.

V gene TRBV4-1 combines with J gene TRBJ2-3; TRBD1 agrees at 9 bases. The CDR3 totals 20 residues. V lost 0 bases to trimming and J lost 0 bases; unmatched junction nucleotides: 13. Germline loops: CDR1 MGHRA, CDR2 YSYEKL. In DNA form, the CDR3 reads TGCGCCAGCAGCCAAGAAGATGCGAGACAGGGGGTGGTTAGCACAGATACGCAGTATTTT. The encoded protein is CASSQEDARQGVVSTDTQYF.

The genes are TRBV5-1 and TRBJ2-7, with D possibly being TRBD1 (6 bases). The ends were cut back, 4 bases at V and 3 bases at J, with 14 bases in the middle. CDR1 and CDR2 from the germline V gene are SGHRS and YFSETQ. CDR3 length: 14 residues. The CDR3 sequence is CASSLTGQIYEQYF. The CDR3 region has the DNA TGCGCCAGCAGCCTAACCGGACAGATCTACGAGCAGTACTTC.

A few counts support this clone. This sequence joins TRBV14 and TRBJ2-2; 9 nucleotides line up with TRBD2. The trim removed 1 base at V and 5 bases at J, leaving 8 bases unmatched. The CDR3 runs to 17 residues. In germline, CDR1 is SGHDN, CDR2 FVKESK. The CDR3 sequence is CASSQVSSGTGTGELFF. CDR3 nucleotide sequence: TGTGCCAGCAGCCAAGTCTCTAGCGGGACCGGGACCGGGGAGCTGTTTTTT.

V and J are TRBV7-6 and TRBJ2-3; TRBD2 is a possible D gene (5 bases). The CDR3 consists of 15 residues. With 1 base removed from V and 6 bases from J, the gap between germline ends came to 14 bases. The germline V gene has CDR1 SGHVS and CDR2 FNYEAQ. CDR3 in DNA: TGTGCCAGCAGCTTAGGGAGACTCGGGGAGGATACGCAGTATTTT. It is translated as CASSLGRLGEDTQYF. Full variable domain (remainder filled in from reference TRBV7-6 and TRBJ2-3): GAGVSQSPRYKVTKRGQDVALRCDPISGHVSLYWYRQALGQGPEFLTYFNYEAQQDKSGLPNDRFSAERPEGSISTLTIQRTEQRDSAMYRCASSLGRLGEDTQYFGPGTRLTVL.

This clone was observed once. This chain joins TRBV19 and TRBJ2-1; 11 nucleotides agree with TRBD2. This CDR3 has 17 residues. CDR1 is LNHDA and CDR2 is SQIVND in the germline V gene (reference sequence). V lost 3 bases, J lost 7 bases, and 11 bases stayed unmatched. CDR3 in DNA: TGTGCCAGTAGTATCCTTAAAACTAGCGGGGGTGAGAATGAGCAGTTCTTC. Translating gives CASSILKTSGGENEQFF.

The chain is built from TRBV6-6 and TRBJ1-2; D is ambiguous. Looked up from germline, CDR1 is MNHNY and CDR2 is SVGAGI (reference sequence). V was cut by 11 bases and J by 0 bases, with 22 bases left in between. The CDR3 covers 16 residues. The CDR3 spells CAGSYRPTIANYGYTF. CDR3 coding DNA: TGTGCCGGTTCCTATCGGCCAACTATAGCTAACTATGGCTACACCTTC.

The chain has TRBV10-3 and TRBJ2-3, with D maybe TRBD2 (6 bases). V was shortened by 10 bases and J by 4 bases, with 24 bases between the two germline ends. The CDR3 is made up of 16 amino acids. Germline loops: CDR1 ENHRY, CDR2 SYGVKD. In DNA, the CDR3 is TGTGCCACCTCCCGGTGGGTGGAGCGGGCCTCAGATACGCAGTATTTT. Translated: CATSRWVERASDTQYF.

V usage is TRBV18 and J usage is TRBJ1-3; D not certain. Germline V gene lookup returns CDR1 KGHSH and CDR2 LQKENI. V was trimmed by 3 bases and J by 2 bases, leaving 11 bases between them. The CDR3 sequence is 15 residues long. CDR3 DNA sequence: TGTGCCAGCTCACCCGGTGAGAGAACTGGAAACACCATATATTTT. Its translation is CASSPGERTGNTIYF.

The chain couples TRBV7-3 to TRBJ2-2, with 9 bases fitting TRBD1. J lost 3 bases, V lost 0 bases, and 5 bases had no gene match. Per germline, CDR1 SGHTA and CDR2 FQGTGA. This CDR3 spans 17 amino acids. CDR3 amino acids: CASSLTSGQGDTGELFF. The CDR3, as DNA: TGTGCCAGCAGCTTAACGTCGGGACAGGGCGACACCGGGGAGCTGTTTTTT.

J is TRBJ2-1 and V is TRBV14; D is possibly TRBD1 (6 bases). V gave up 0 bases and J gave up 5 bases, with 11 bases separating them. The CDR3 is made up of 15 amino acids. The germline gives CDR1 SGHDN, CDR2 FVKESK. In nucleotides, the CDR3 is TGTGCCAGCAGCCAAGATCGGGACATGAACAATGAGCAGTTCTTC. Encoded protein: CASSQDRDMNNEQFF.

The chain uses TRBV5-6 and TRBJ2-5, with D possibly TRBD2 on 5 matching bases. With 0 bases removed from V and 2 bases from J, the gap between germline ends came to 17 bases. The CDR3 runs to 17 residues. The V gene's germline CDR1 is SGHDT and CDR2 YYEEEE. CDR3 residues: CASSLGGWENPQETQYF. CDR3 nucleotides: TGTGCCAGCAGCTTGGGAGGGTGGGAAAACCCTCAAGAGACCCAGTACTTC.

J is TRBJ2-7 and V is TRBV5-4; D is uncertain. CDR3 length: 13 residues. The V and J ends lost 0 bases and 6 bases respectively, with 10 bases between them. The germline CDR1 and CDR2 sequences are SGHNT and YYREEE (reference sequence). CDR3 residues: CASSLGPPGEQYF. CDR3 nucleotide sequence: TGTGCCAGCAGCTTGGGTCCCCCGGGCGAGCAGTACTTC.

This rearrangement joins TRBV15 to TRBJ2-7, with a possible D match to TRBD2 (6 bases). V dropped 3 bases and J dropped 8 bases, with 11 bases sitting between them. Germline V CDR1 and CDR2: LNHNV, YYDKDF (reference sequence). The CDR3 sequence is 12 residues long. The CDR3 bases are TGTGCCACCAGCAGGGGGGGAACTCAGCAGTACTTC. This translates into CATSRGGTQQYF.